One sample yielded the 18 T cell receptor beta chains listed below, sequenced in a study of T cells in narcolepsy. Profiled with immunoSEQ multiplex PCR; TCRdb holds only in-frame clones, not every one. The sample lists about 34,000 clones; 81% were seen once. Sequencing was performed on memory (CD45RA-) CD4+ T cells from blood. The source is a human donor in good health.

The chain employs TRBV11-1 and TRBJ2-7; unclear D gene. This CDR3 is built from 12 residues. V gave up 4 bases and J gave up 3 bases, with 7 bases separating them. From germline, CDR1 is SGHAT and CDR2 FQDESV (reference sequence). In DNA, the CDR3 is TGTGCCAGCAGCTCAAACGGCTACGAGCAGTACTTC. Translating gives CASSSNGYEQYF.

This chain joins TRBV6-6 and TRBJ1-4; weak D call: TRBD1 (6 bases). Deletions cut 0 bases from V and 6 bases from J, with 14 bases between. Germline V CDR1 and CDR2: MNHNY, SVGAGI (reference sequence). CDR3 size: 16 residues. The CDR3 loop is CASSYSTGAIYEKLFF. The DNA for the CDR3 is TGTGCCAGCAGTTACTCGACGGGGGCTATCTATGAAAAACTGTTTTTT.

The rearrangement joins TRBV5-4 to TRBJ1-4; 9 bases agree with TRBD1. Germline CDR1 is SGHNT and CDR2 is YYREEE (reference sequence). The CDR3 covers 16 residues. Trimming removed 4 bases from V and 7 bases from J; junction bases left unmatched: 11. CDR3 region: CASSPGDRVEGEKLFF. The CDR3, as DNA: TGTGCCAGCAGCCCAGGGGACAGGGTTGAGGGTGAAAAACTGTTTTTT.

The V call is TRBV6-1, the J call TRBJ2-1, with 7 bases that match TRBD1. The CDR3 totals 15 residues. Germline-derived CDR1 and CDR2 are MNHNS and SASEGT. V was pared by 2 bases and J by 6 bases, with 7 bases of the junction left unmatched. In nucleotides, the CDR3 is TGTGCCAGCAGTGAATTAACAGGGGACGGCAATGAGCAGTTCTTC. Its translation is CASSELTGDGNEQFF.

CDR3 region: CASSLGGKISNQPQHF. The CDR3 DNA follows: TGTGCCAGCAGCTTAGGTGGGAAAATTAGCAATCAGCCCCAGCATTTT. This chain links TRBV13 with TRBJ1-5; D remains ambiguous. The CDR3 loop spans 16 amino acids. V was pared by 0 bases and J by 0 bases, with 9 bases between. Germline lookup yields CDR1 PRHDT and CDR2 FYEKMQ (reference sequence).

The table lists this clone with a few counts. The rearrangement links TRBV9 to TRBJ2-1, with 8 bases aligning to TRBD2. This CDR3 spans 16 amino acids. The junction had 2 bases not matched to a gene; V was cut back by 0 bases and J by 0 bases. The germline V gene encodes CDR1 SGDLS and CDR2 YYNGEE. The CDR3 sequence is CASSVAAGGSYNEQFF. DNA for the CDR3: TGTGCCAGCAGCGTAGCCGCGGGGGGCTCCTACAATGAGCAGTTCTTC.

CDR3 coding DNA: TGTGCCAGCAGCGTAGTCGGGCGGACAGGCTCCTACGAGCAGTACTTC. Protein sequence: CASSVVGRTGSYEQYF. The chain carries TRBV9 and TRBJ2-7, with 7 bases aligning to TRBD1. The CDR3 is made up of 16 amino acids. Germline CDR1 reads SGDLS; CDR2 reads YYNGEE. V lost 0 bases to trimming and J lost 0 bases; unmatched junction nucleotides: 6.

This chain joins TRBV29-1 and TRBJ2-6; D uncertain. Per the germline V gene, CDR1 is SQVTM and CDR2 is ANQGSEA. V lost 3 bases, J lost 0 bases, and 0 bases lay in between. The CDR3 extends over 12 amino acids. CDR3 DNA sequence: TGCAGCGTTGACTCTGGGGCCAACGTCCTGACTTTC. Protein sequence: CSVDSGANVLTF.

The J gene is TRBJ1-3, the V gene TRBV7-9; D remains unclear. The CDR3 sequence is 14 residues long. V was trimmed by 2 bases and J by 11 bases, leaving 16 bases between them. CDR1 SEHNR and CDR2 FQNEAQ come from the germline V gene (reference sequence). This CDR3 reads CASSLSQVRPSIYF. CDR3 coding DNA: TGTGCCAGCAGCTTAAGCCAGGTCAGGCCCTCCATATATTTT.

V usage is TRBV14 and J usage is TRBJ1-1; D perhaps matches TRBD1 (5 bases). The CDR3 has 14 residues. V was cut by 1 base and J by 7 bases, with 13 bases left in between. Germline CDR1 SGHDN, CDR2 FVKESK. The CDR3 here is CASSQALGTVEAFF. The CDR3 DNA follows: TGTGCCAGCAGCCAAGCCTTAGGGACGGTTGAAGCTTTCTTT.

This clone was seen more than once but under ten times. This chain's CDR3 is CASSLVGGLAGYTF. The DNA for the CDR3 is TGTGCCAGCAGCTTGGTGGGAGGGTTAGCAGGCTACACCTTC. The chain recombines TRBV5-4 with TRBJ1-2; D is unresolved. Between the trimmed V and J ends, which lost 0 bases and 8 bases, there was a span of 14 bases. Looked up from germline, CDR1 is SGHNT and CDR2 is YYREEE (reference sequence). This CDR3 spans 14 amino acids.

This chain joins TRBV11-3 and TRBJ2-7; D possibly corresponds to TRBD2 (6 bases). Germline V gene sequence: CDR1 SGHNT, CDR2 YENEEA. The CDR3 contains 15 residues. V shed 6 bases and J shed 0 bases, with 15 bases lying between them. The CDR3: CASSRSGSSSYEQYF. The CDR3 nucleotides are TGTGCCAGCAGTCGTAGCGGTTCAAGCTCCTACGAGCAGTACTTC.

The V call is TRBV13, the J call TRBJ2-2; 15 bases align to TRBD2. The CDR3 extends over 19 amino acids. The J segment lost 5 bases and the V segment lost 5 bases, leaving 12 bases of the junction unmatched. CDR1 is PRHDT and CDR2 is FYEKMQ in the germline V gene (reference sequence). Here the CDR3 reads CASSQRTSGGATRTGELFF. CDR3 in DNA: TGTGCCAGCAGCCAGCGGACTAGCGGGGGGGCCACGAGGACCGGGGAGCTGTTTTTT. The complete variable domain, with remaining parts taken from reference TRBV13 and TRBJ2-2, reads AAGVIQSPRHLIKEKRETATLKCYPIPRHDTVYWYQQGPGQDPQFLISFYEKMQSDKGSIPDRFSAQQFSDYHSELNMSSLELGDSALYFCASSQRTSGGATRTGELFFGEGSRLTVL.

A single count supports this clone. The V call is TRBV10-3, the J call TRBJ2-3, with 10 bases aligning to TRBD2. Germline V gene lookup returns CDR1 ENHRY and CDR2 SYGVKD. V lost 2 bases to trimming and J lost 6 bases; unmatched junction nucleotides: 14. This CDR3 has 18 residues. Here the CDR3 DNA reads TGTGCCATCAGTGAGCCTGACGGACTAGCGGTAAAGAGCGATACGCAGTATTTT. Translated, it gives CAISEPDGLAVKSDTQYF.

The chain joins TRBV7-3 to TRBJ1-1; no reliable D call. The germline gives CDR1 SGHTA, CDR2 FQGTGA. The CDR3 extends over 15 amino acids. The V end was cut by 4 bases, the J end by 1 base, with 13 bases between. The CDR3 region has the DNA TGTGCCAGCAGCTCGAATCCGGGAACGAACACTGAAGCTTTCTTT. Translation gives CASSSNPGTNTEAFF.

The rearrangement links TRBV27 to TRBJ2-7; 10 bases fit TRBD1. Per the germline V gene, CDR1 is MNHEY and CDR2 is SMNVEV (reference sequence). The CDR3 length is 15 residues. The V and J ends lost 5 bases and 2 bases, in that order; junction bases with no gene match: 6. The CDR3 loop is CASSLGTGAAYEQYF. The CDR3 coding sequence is TGTGCCAGCAGTCTGGGGACAGGGGCGGCCTACGAGCAGTACTTC.

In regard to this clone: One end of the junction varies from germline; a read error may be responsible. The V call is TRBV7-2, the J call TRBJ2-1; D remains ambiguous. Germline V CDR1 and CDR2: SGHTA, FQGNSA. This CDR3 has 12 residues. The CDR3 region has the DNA TGTGCCAGCAGCCGAGAACTCCAGACAAAAATCTTC. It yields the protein CASSRELQTKIF.

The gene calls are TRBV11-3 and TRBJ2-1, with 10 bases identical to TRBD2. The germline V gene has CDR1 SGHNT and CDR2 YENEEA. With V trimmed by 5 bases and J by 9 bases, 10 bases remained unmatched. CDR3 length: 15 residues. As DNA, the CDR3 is TGTGCCAGCAGCCAACAGTGGCTAGCGGGGGCTGAGCAGTTCTTC. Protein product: CASSQQWLAGAEQFF.